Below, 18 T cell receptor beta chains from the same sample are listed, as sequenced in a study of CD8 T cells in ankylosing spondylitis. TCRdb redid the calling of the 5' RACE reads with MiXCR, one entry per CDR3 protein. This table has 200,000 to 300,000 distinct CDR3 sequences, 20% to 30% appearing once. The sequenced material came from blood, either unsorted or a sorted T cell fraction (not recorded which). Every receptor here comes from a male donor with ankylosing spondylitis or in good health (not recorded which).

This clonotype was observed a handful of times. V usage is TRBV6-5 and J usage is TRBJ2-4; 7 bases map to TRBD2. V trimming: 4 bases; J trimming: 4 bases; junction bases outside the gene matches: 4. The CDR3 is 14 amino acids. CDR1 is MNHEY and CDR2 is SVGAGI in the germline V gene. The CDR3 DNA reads TGTGCCAGCAGTTTCGGGGGGAGTAAAAACATTCAGTACTTC. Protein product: CASSFGGSKNIQYF.

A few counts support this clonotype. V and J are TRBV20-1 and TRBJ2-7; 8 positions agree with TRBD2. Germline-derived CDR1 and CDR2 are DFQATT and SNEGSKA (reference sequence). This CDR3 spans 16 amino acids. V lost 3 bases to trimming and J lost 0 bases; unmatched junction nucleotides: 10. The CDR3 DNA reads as TGCAGTGCTAGTTTCCGGGGGGGCCTTAGCTCCTACGAGCAGTACTTC. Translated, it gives CSASFRGGLSSYEQYF.

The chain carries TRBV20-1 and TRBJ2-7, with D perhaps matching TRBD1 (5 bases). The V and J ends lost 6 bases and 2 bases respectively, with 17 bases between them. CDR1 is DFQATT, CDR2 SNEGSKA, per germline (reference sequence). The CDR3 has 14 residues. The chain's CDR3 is CSAPKVGQPYEQYF. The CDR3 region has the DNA TGCAGTGCCCCCAAGGTGGGGCAGCCCTACGAGCAGTACTTC.

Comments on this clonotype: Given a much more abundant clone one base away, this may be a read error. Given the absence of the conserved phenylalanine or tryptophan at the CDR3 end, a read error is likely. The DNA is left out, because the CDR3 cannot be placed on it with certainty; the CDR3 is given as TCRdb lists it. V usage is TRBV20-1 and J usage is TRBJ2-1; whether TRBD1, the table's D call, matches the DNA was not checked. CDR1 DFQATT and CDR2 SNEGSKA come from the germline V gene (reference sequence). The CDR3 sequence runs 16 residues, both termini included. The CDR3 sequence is CSASGTGGFTAHEEFL.

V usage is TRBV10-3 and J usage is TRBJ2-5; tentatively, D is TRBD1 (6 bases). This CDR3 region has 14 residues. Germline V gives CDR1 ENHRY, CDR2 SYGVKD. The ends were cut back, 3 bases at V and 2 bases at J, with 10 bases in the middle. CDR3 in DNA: TGTGCCATCAGTGACGACACAGGGCAAGAGACCCAGTACTTC. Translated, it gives CAISDDTGQETQYF.

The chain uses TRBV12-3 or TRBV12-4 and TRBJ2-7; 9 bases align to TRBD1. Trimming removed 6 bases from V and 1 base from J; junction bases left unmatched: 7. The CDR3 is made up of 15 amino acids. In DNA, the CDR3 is TGTGCCAGCAGCCCCGGGACAGGGACTTCCTACGAGCAGTACTTC. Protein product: CASSPGTGTSYEQYF.

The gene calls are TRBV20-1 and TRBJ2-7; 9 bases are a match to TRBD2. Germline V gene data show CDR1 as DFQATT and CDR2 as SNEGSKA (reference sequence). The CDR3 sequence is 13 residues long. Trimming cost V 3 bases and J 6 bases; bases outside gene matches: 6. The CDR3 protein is CSARLAGGIEQYF. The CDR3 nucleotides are TGCAGTGCTAGGCTTGCGGGGGGGATCGAGCAGTACTTC.

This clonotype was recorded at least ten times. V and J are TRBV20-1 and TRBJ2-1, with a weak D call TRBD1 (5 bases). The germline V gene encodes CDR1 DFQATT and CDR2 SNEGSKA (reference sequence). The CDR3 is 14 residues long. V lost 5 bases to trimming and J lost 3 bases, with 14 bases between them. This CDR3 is CSADTGESYNEQFF. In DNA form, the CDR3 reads TGCAGTGCTGATACAGGAGAAAGCTACAATGAGCAGTTCTTC.

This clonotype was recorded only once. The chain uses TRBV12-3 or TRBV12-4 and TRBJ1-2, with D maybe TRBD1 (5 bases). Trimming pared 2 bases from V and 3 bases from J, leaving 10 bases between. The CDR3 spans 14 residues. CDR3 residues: CASSLRGRHYGYTF. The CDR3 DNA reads TGTGCCAGCAGTTTAAGGGGCAGGCACTATGGCTACACCTTC.

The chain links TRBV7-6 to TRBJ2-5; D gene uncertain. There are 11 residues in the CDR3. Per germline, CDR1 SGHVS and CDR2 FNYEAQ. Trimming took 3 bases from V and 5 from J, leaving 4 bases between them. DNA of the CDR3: TGTGCCAGCAGCTTTATCGAGACCCAGTACTTC. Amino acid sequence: CASSFIETQYF.

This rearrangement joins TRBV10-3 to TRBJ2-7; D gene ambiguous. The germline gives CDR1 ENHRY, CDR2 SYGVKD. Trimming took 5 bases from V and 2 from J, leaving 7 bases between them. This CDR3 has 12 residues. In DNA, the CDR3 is TGTGCCATCAGTCCGGAGACCTACGAGCAGTACTTC. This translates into CAISPETYEQYF.

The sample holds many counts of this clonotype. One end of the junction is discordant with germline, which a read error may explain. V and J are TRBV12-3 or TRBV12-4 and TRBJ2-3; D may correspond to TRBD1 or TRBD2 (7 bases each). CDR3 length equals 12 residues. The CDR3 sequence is CASTPQGEGLDF. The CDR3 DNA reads TGTGCCAGCACTCCTCAGGGGGAGGGTTTGGATTTT.

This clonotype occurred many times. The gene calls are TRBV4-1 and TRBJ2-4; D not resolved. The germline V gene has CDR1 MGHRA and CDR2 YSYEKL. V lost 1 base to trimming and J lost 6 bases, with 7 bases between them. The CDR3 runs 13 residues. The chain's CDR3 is CASSQGGRNIQYF. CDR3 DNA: TGCGCCAGCAGCCAAGGAGGCAGAAACATTCAGTACTTC.

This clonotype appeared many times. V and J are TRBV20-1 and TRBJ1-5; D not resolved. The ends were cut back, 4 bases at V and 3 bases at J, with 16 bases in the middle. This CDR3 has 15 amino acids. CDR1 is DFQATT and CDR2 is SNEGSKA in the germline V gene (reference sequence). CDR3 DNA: TGCAGTGCTACGGCCCCCGGATCTCACAATCAGCCCCAGCATTTT. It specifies CSATAPGSHNQPQHF.

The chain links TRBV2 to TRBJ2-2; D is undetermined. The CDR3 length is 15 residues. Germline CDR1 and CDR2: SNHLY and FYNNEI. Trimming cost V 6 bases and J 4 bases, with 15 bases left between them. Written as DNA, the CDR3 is TGTGCCAGCAGCTTCCTCATAGATGGCACCGGGGAGCTGTTTTTT. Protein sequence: CASSFLIDGTGELFF.

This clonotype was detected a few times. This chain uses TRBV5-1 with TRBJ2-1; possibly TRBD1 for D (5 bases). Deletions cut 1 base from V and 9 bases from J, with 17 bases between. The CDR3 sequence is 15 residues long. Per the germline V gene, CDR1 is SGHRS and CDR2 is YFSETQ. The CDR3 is CASSLIAGRYGEQFF. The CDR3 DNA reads TGCGCCAGCAGCTTGATAGCAGGGCGGTATGGTGAGCAGTTCTTC.

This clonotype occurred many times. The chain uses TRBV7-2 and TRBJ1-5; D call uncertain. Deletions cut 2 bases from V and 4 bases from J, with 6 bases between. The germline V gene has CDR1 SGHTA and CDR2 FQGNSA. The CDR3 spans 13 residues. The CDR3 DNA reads TGTGCCAGCAGCTTAAACGTAAATCAGCCCCAGCATTTT. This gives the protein CASSLNVNQPQHF. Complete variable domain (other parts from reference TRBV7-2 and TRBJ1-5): GAGVSQSPSNKVTEKGKDVELRCDPISGHTALYWYRQSLGQGLEFLIYFQGNSAPDKSGLPSDRFSAERTGGSVSTLTIQRTQQEDSAVYLCASSLNVNQPQHFGDGTRLSIL.

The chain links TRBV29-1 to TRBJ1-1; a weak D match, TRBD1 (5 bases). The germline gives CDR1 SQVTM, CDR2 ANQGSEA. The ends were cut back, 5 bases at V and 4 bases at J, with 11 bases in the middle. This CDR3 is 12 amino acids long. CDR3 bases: TGCAGCGTTAGCGTGGGGGGCACTGAAGCTTTCTTT. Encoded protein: CSVSVGGTEAFF.